The 30 T cell receptor beta chains presented below share a single source sample, sequenced in a study of shared clonotypes between healthy human individuals. Cells designated naive CD8 were CD45RO-negative and were positively selected for CCR7, with terminally differentiated effector memory CD45RA+ cells excluded. TCRdb keeps only in-frame clones here, not all; method: immunoSEQ multiplex PCR. Altogether about 610,000 clones are present, about 95% being singletons, with the ten largest covering about 0.12%. The sequenced material came from naive CD8+ T cells sorted from blood. These receptors all stem from a woman under 40 in good health.

The rearrangement joins TRBV28 to TRBJ1-1; tentatively, D is TRBD1 (5 bases). Trimming cost V 4 bases and J 6 bases, with 12 bases left between them. Germline lookup yields CDR1 MDHEN and CDR2 SYDVKM. This CDR3 region has 13 residues. CDR3 loop: CASSYRQMPEAFF. CDR3 in DNA: TGTGCCAGCAGTTATCGACAGATGCCTGAAGCTTTCTTT.

The chain joins TRBV9 to TRBJ2-7, with D hard to call. CDR1 and CDR2 from the germline V gene are SGDLS and YYNGEE. Trimming left V 4 bases short and J 2 bases short, with 16 bases between. The CDR3 consists of 15 residues. The CDR3 reads CASSPLGGATYEQYF. CDR3 nucleotide sequence: TGTGCCAGCAGCCCTCTCGGCGGCGCTACCTACGAGCAGTACTTC.

The rearrangement joins TRBV11-2 to TRBJ2-1, with D perhaps matching TRBD2 (6 bases). Trimming stripped 0 bases from V and 6 bases from J, with 12 bases between. This CDR3 spans 15 amino acids. The germline V gene has CDR1 SGHAT and CDR2 FQNNGV. The CDR3 DNA follows: TGTGCCAGCAGCTTAGATATGAGCGGGCCCAATGAGCAGTTCTTC. It specifies CASSLDMSGPNEQFF.

The V and J genes are TRBV2 and TRBJ2-7; TRBD1 matches at 8 bases. The CDR3 covers 15 residues. Germline trimming cut 6 bases from V and 1 base from J; bases unmatched to any gene: 8. From germline, CDR1 is SNHLY and CDR2 FYNNEI. As DNA, the CDR3 is TGTGCCAGCAGAGCCCTGACAGGGGATTCCTACGAGCAGTACTTC. Protein product: CASRALTGDSYEQYF.

This chain connects TRBV28 to TRBJ2-3, with D perhaps TRBD2 (6 bases). This CDR3 region has 13 residues. Germline CDR1 MDHEN, CDR2 SYDVKM. Trimming cost V 7 bases and J 6 bases, with 14 bases left between them. The CDR3 sequence is CASTDVGLDTQYF. CDR3 bases: TGTGCCAGCACCGACGTGGGACTTGATACGCAGTATTTT.

The rearrangement uses TRBV7-6 and TRBJ2-3; TRBD2 might be the D (6 bases). Trimming removed 5 bases at V and 0 bases at J, with 18 bases between. CDR3 size: 17 residues. CDR1 is SGHVS and CDR2 is FNYEAQ in the germline V gene. CDR3 residues: CASSLRIGSGSTDTQYF. CDR3 coding DNA: TGTGCCAGCAGCCTACGGATTGGGAGCGGGAGCACAGATACGCAGTATTTT.

The chain uses TRBV6-5 and TRBJ1-2; D is possibly TRBD1 (6 bases). The length of the CDR3 is 14 residues. The germline gives CDR1 MNHEY, CDR2 SVGAGI. The V gene lost 2 bases and the J gene lost 4 bases, with 11 bases spanning the gap. CDR3 loop: CASSYGTGTYGYTF. The CDR3 DNA reads as TGTGCCAGCAGTTACGGCACAGGGACCTATGGCTACACCTTC.

The rearrangement uses TRBV13 and TRBJ1-2, with D tentatively TRBD1 (5 bases). The germline V gene encodes CDR1 PRHDT and CDR2 FYEKMQ (reference sequence). V was shortened by 1 base and J by 1 base, with 10 bases between the two germline ends. The length of the CDR3 is 15 residues. The CDR3 loop is CASSLAGAVNYGYTF. The CDR3, as DNA: TGTGCCAGCAGCTTAGCTGGGGCAGTTAACTATGGCTACACCTTC.

This clone came up once. Additional DNA sequences in this sample encode the identical CDR3. V and J are TRBV4-1 and TRBJ1-4, with 9 bases aligning to TRBD1. Germline values: CDR1 MGHRA, CDR2 YSYEKL. V shed 4 bases, J shed 5 bases, and the junction held 8 bases outside the gene matches. CDR3 length: 16 residues. The chain's CDR3 is CASSLLSGTGNEKLFF. Written as DNA, the CDR3 is TGCGCCAGCAGCCTGCTTTCCGGGACAGGGAATGAAAAACTGTTTTTT.

This clone was picked up one time. The rearrangement links TRBV7-9 to TRBJ2-5; D is ambiguous. From germline, CDR1 is SEHNR and CDR2 FQNEAQ (reference sequence). This CDR3 has 11 amino acids. Deletions cut 6 bases from V and 4 bases from J, with 6 bases between. CDR3 protein: CASRGLETQYF. For the CDR3, the DNA is TGTGCCAGCAGAGGGCTAGAGACCCAGTACTTC. The entire variable domain, with the rest obtained from reference TRBV7-9 and TRBJ2-5, is as follows: DTGVSQNPRHKITKRGQNVTFRCDPISEHNRLYWYRQTLGQGPEFLTYFQNEAQLEKSRLLSDRFSAERPKGSFSTLEIQRTEQGDSAMYLCASRGLETQYFGPGTRLLVL.

About this clone: The same CDR3 can be traced to other DNA sequences in this sample. The chain recombines TRBV4-1 with TRBJ2-1, with 7 bases fitting TRBD1. The germline gives CDR1 MGHRA, CDR2 YSYEKL. This CDR3 spans 14 amino acids. The V segment lost 3 bases and the J segment 1 base; nucleotides outside the gene matches: 0. In DNA, the CDR3 is TGCGCCAGCAGCCAGGACAGGTCCTACAATGAGCAGTTCTTC. This gives the protein CASSQDRSYNEQFF.

The V call is TRBV7-9, the J call TRBJ2-1; D is uncertain. The CDR3 extends over 14 amino acids. The V gene lost 4 bases and the J gene lost 4 bases, with 11 bases spanning the gap. CDR1 is SEHNR and CDR2 is FQNEAQ in the germline V gene (reference sequence). The CDR3 DNA reads as TGTGCCAGCAGCTCCGTCGCGGCTTACAATGAGCAGTTCTTC. Translation: CASSSVAAYNEQFF.

The chain has TRBV28 and TRBJ1-5, with TRBD1 as a possible D gene (6 bases). Between the trimmed V and J ends, which lost 5 bases and 1 base, there was a span of 12 bases. Germline assignment: CDR1 MDHEN and CDR2 SYDVKM. The CDR3 spans 15 residues. CDR3 DNA sequence: TGTGCCAGCAGTCTCGAGGGGGGGAGCAATCAGCCCCAGCATTTT. Translated, it gives CASSLEGGSNQPQHF.

The chain uses TRBV11-2 and TRBJ2-7; TRBD1 matches 7 bases. CDR1 SGHAT and CDR2 FQNNGV come from the germline V gene. Trimming cost V 5 bases and J 1 base; bases outside gene matches: 14. The CDR3 consists of 17 residues. The CDR3 DNA follows: TGTGCCAGCAGCCCACCCGCACCCCGGGGACAGTCCTACGAGCAGTACTTC. Amino acids: CASSPPAPRGQSYEQYF.

The chain combines TRBV5-1 with TRBJ2-7, with 8 positions matching TRBD2. The CDR3 totals 17 residues. J was trimmed by 0 bases and V by 4 bases; bases with no gene match: 12. Germline-derived CDR1 and CDR2 are SGHRS and YFSETQ. The CDR3 DNA sequence: TGCGCCAGCAGCATCCCGGGACTAGATTATTCCTCCTACGAGCAGTACTTC. Translating gives CASSIPGLDYSSYEQYF.

Concerning this clone itself: Other DNA sequences in the sample encode the same CDR3. The chain recombines TRBV7-9 with TRBJ2-1; TRBD1 might be the D (5 bases). The CDR3 sequence is 12 residues long. Germline-derived CDR1 and CDR2 are SEHNR and FQNEAQ (reference sequence). Trimming stripped 3 bases from V and 6 bases from J, with 6 bases between. As DNA, the CDR3 is TGTGCCAGCAGCTTGACAGCCAATGAGCAGTTCTTC. Protein: CASSLTANEQFF.

Concerning this clone: A read error may account for a junction end that differs from germline. The chain carries TRBV6-1 and TRBJ2-2; D gene uncertain. The CDR3 is 14 amino acids. Germline CDR1 reads MNHNS; CDR2 reads SASEGT. The CDR3 loop reads CASSEAMNPGELFF. The DNA of the CDR3 is TGTGCCAGCAGTGAGGCAATGAACCCCGGGGAGCTGTTTTTT.

V is TRBV4-1 and J is TRBJ2-7; D remains unclear. V was clipped by 3 bases and J by 4 bases, with 10 bases between them. The CDR3 length is 13 residues. Germline assignment: CDR1 MGHRA and CDR2 YSYEKL. Here the CDR3 DNA reads TGCGCCAGCAGCCAGCCCGGGCGATACGAGCAGTACTTC. Amino acid sequence: CASSQPGRYEQYF.

The J gene is TRBJ2-1, the V gene TRBV5-6, with TRBD2 matching 7 bases. V shed 0 bases and J 2 bases; nucleotides not matched to a gene: 5. The CDR3 is 16 residues long. The germline CDR1 and CDR2 sequences are SGHDT and YYEEEE. The CDR3: CASSLGGGRPYNEQFF. CDR3 coding DNA: TGTGCCAGCAGCTTGGGGGGAGGGCGGCCCTACAATGAGCAGTTCTTC. Variable domain in full (rest from reference TRBV5-6 and TRBJ2-1): DAGVTQSPTHLIKTRGQQVTLRCSPKSGHDTVSWYQQALGQGPQFIFQYYEEEERQRGNFPDRFSGHQFPNYSSELNVNALLLGDSALYLCASSLGGGRPYNEQFFGPGTRLTVL.

Details on this clone: In the same sample, other DNA sequences code for this CDR3. V and J are TRBV7-8 and TRBJ2-7; D unclear. The germline CDR1 and CDR2 sequences are SGHVS and FQNEAQ. The CDR3 sequence is 12 residues long. V lost 6 bases, J lost 0 bases, and 6 bases lay in between. CDR3 sequence reads: CASSSSSYEQYF. DNA of the CDR3: TGTGCCAGCAGTTCCAGCTCCTACGAGCAGTACTTC.

V is TRBV27 and J is TRBJ1-1, with D maybe TRBD1 (5 bases). Deletions cut 2 bases from V and 2 bases from J, with 12 bases between. Germline-derived CDR1 and CDR2 are MNHEY and SMNVEV (reference sequence). CDR3 size: 15 residues. The CDR3 region has the DNA TGTGCCAGCAGTTTAATGGGACGGCAAAACACTGAAGCTTTCTTT. Translating it yields CASSLMGRQNTEAFF.

The chain is built from TRBV6-1 and TRBJ2-7; 8 nucleotides agree with TRBD2. CDR3 length equals 15 residues. Germline V gene data show CDR1 as MNHNS and CDR2 as SASEGT. Losses at the gene ends were 1 base for V and 3 bases for J; bases not matched to a gene: 5. CDR3 DNA sequence: TGTGCCAGCAGTGAAGGACTAGCGAGGGACTACGAGCAGTACTTC. This translates into CASSEGLARDYEQYF.

The CDR3: CASSLMGPRNEKLFF. In DNA form, the CDR3 reads TGTGCCAGCAGCTTGATGGGACCGCGGAATGAAAAACTGTTTTTT. The chain recombines TRBV7-9 with TRBJ1-4, with D possibly TRBD1 on 5 matching bases. Germline CDR1 is SEHNR and CDR2 is FQNEAQ (reference sequence). The CDR3 is made up of 15 amino acids. V lost 3 bases to trimming and J lost 5 bases, with 13 bases between them. The variable domain in full, completed from reference TRBV7-9 and TRBJ1-4, reads DTGVSQNPRHKITKRGQNVTFRCDPISEHNRLYWYRQTLGQGPEFLTYFQNEAQLEKSRLLSDRFSAERPKGSFSTLEIQRTEQGDSAMYLCASSLMGPRNEKLFFGSGTQLSVL.

As DNA, the CDR3 is TGTGCCAGCAGTTTATCCGGCCGCGGCAATCAGCCCCAGCATTTT. It codes for CASSLSGRGNQPQHF. The gene calls are TRBV27 and TRBJ1-5, with D unresolved. CDR1 and CDR2 (germline): MNHEY, SMNVEV (reference sequence). Deletions cut 0 bases from V and 2 bases from J, with 8 bases between. This CDR3 comprises 15 residues.

This chain joins TRBV5-4 and TRBJ2-1; 13 positions match TRBD2. The CDR3 is 15 amino acids. The ends lost 3 bases at V and 8 bases at J; junction bases unmatched: 5. Germline loops: CDR1 SGHNT, CDR2 YYREEE (reference sequence). Written as DNA, the CDR3 is TGTGCCAGCAGCTACGGGACTAGCGGGAATCATGAGCAGTTCTTC. Translation gives CASSYGTSGNHEQFF. Together with reference TRBV5-4 and TRBJ2-1, the CDR3 gives the full variable domain: ETGVTQSPTHLIKTRGQQVTLRCSSQSGHNTVSWYQQALGQGPQFIFQYYREEENGRGNFPPRFSGLQFPNYSSELNVNALELDDSALYLCASSYGTSGNHEQFFGPGTRLTVL.

The V gene is TRBV9, the J gene TRBJ2-1; D is undetermined. There are 8 residues in the CDR3. V was cut by 4 bases and J by 13 bases, with 3 bases left in between. Germline V gene sequence: CDR1 SGDLS, CDR2 YYNGEE. CDR3 bases: TGTGCCAGCAGCTTTCAGTTCTTC. Its translation: CASSFQFF.

The V gene is TRBV29-1, the J gene TRBJ2-7, with 11 bases fitting TRBD2. There are 13 residues in the CDR3. The J segment lost 3 bases and the V segment lost 5 bases, leaving 3 bases of the junction unmatched. The germline gives CDR1 SQVTM, CDR2 ANQGSEA. This CDR3 is CSVLTSGSYEQYF. The CDR3, as DNA: TGCAGCGTTCTAACTAGCGGGAGCTACGAGCAGTACTTC.

V gene TRBV29-1 combines with J gene TRBJ2-5; D gene uncertain. The J call may be incorrect, as the DNA end agrees better with TRBJ2-7. Germline CDR1 is SQVTM and CDR2 is ANQGSEA. The CDR3 contains 13 residues. CDR3 coding DNA: TGCAGCGTTACCGACGGCACGACCTACGAGCAGTACTTC. Its translation: CSVTDGTTYEQYF.

The rearrangement joins TRBV11-2 to TRBJ2-7; D remains ambiguous. V was clipped by 4 bases and J by 6 bases, with 10 bases between them. CDR1 is SGHAT and CDR2 is FQNNGV in the germline V gene. The CDR3 has 12 residues. The CDR3 region is CASSSGLAEQYF. CDR3 in DNA: TGTGCCAGCAGCTCAGGCCTTGCCGAGCAGTACTTC.

This sequence joins TRBV4-1 and TRBJ2-1; 14 nucleotides align to TRBD2. This CDR3 contains 16 residues. CDR1 is MGHRA, CDR2 YSYEKL, per germline. The junction had 10 bases not matched to a gene; V was cut back by 0 bases and J by 15 bases. CDR3 in amino acids: CASSQEMGLAGDRSFF. In nucleotides, the CDR3 is TGCGCCAGCAGCCAAGAAATGGGACTAGCGGGAGATAGGTCGTTCTTC.